This T cell receptor beta chain was profiled in a study of cytomegalovirus exposure and HLA in healthy donors. The PCR was carried out with 60 Vbeta primers and 13 Jbeta primers. Repertoires were generated with immunoSEQ multiplex PCR, while TCRdb's copy carries only in-frame clones and drops some. The repertoire consists of 90,000 to 120,000 clones, with around 75% occurring once and the leading ten covering about 4.3%. CDR1 is SGHNT, CDR2 YYREEE, per germline (reference sequence). The CDR3 covers 14 residues. V trimming: 3 bases; J trimming: 5 bases; junction bases outside the gene matches: 7. The source of this sequence is a woman under 30 in good health and CMV-seropositive. The sample consisted of PBMCs. The chain recombines TRBV5-4 with TRBJ2-5, with TRBD1 matching over 7 bases. The CDR3 region is CASSSRQGRETQYF. For the CDR3, the DNA is TGTGCCAGCAGCTCTAGACAGGGTCGGGAGACCCAGTACTTC.